This is a list of T cell receptor beta chains from one sample in a study of blood T cell repertoires in COVID-19. Profiled with immunoSEQ multiplex PCR; TCRdb holds only in-frame clones, not every one. The repertoire holds 250,000 to 400,000 clones, roughly 84% seen once, with 1% in the top ten. The specimen sequenced was peripheral blood. These receptors were obtained from a man aged 50 to 60 with active or convalescent COVID-19. Both conserved end residues are part of each CDR3. The order of the fields is V gene, D gene, clone size, J gene, CDR3 protein. D genes are given only for firm matches. Some rows mark clone size as missing; the rest say once, few, many or name a class of expanded clone.

>TRBV4-1|NA|NA|TRBJ1-2
CASSHLGHGDVYGYTF
>TRBV12-3/TRBV12-4|NA|few|TRBJ2-1
CASSLGQGHEQFF
>TRBV2|NA|NA|TRBJ1-1
CASSERRGGYTEAFF
>TRBV4-3|TRBD2|once|TRBJ2-1
CASSQERGGRNEQFF
>TRBV5-5|NA|NA|TRBJ1-1
CASSPNSYMNTEAFF
>TRBV5-4|NA|few|TRBJ1-5
CASSQDSNQPQHF
>TRBV6-4|TRBD1|NA|TRBJ1-1
CAILRDRGSDTEAFF
>TRBV3-1/TRBV3-2|NA|NA|TRBJ1-2
CASSQDPTGGIGGYTF
>TRBV5-1|TRBD1|NA|TRBJ2-5
CASSSGQSQGEETQYF
>TRBV7-3|TRBD2|once|TRBJ2-5
CASSFGAGEETQYF